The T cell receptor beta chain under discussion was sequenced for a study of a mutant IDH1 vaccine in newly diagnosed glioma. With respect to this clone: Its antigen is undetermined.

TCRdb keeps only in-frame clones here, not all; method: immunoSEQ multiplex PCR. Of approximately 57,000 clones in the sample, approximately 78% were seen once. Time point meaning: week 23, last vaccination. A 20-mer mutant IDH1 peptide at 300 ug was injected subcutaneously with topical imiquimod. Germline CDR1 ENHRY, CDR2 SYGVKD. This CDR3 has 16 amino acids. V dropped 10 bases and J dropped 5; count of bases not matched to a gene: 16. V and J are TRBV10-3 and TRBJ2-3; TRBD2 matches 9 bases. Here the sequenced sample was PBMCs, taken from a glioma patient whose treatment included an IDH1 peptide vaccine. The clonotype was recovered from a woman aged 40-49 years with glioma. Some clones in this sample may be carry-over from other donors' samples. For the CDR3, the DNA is TGTGCCACCTACGGGCCGAGCGGGGGGCGGGGAGATACGCAGTATTTT. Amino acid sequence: CATYGPSGGRGDTQYF.